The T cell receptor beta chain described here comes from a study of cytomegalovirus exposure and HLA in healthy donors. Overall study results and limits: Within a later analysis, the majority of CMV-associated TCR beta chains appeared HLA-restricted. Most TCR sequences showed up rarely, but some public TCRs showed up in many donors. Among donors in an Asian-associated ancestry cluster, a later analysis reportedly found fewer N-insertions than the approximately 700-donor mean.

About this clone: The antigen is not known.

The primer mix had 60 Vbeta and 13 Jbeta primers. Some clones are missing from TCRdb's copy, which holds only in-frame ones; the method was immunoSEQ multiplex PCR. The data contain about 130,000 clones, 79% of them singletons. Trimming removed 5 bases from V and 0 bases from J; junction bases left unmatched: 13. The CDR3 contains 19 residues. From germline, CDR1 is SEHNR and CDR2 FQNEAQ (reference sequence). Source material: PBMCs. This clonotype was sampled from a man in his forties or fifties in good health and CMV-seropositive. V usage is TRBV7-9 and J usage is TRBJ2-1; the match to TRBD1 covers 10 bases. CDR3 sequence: CASSGTTGGPTNSYNEQFF. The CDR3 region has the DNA TGTGCCAGCAGCGGAACGACAGGGGGCCCAACTAACTCCTACAATGAGCAGTTCTTC.